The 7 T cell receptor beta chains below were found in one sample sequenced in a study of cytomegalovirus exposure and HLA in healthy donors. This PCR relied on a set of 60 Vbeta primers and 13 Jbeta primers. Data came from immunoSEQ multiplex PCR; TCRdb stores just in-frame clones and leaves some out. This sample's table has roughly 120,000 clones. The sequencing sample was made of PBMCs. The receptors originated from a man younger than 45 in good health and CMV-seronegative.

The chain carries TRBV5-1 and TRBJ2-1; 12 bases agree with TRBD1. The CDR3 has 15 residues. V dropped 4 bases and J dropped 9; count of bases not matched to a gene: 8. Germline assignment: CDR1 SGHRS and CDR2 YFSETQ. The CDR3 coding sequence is TGCGCCAGCAGCATACCGGGACAGGGGGCTAGTGAGCAGTTCTTC. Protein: CASSIPGQGASEQFF.

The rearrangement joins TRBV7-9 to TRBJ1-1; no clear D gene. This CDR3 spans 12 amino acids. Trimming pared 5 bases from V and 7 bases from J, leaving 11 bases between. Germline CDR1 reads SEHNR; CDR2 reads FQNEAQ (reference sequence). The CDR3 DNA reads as TGTGCCAGCAGCCCGGCCAGCGATGAAGCTTTCTTT. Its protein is CASSPASDEAFF.

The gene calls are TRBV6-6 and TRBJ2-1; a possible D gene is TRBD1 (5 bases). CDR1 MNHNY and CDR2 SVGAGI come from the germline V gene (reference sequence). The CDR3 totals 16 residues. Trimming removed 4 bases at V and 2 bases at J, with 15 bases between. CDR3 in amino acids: CASSLSATVAYNEQFF. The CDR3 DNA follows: TGTGCCAGCAGTTTATCCGCGACAGTAGCCTACAATGAGCAGTTCTTC.

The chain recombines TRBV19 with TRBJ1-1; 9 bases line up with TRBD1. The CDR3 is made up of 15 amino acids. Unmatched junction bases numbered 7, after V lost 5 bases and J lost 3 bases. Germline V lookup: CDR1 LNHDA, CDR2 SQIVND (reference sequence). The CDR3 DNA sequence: TGTGCCAGTAGTTTGGGACAGGGTCTTGACACTGAAGCTTTCTTT. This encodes CASSLGQGLDTEAFF.

The chain's CDR3 is CASSLNINSPLHF. Here the CDR3 DNA reads TGTGCCAGCAGCTTGAACATAAATTCACCCCTCCACTTT. The V call is TRBV7-9, the J call TRBJ1-6; the D is unclear. The germline V gene has CDR1 SEHNR and CDR2 FQNEAQ (reference sequence). V lost 3 bases to trimming and J lost 7 bases, with 7 bases between them. There are 13 residues in the CDR3.

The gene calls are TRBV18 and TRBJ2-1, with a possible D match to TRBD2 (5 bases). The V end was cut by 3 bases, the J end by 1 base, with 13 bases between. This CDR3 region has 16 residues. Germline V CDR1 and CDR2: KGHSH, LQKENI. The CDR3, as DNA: TGTGCCAGCTCACCGACCCCCCCGGGATCCTACAATGAGCAGTTCTTC. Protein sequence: CASSPTPPGSYNEQFF.

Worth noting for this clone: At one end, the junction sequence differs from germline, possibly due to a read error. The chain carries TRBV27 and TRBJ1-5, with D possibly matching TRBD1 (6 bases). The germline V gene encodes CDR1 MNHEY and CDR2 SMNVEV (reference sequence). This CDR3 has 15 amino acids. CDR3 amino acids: CASSSRTVRQSAPAF. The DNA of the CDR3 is TGTGCCAGCAGTTCCCGGACAGTAAGACAATCAGCCCCAGCATTT.